The table lists the clone carrying this T cell receptor (beta chain) with many counts. Its antigen is not known. This sample is drawn from a study of T-cell memory formation after mild COVID-19. Findings and limits, study-wide: Unconfirmed was the SARS-CoV-2 specificity of second-wave clones that peaked on day 37. Pre-infection memory carried some responding clones, suggesting that cross-reactive memory joined. Contracting clones from day 15 to 85 showed balanced CD4/CD8; later expanders favored CD4+.

A 5'RACE reaction primed in the constant segment made cDNA libraries of TCR alpha and TCR beta, and these carried sample barcodes and UMIs. TCRdb recomputed calls from the 5' RACE reads with MiXCR, one row per CDR3 protein. The data show almost 250,000 distinct CDR3 sequences, roughly 15% seen once. Trimming took 8 bases from V and 2 from J; bases not matched to a gene: 5. The CDR3 extends over 14 amino acids. The germline gives CDR1 SNHLY, CDR2 FYNNEI. The TCR originated in an adult woman who had mild COVID-19 (a few samples of this study predate the infection). Cell type and time point are not known. The V call is TRBV2, the J call TRBJ1-4; 7 bases match TRBD1. Sequences were obtained from PBMCs or a T cell subset sorted from them (not recorded which). The CDR3 coding sequence is TGTGCCAGCTTACCAGGGGGGACTAATGAAAAACTGTTTTTT. This sequence encodes CASLPGGTNEKLFF.